One T cell receptor (beta chain) is described in this entry. No antigen is known for it. Assay used: immunoSEQ multiplex PCR; TCRdb lists only in-frame clones, some missing. The sample has over 55,000 clones, around 82% seen once. The record originates from a study of graft-versus-host responses after intestinal transplantation. In the study overall: Multivisceral, liver-intestinal, or isolated intestinal transplants were given to recipients. Anti-thymocyte globulin induction preceded two to four years of tacrolimus and steroid maintenance in all recipients. Study results and limitations: Early post-transplant HvG declines tracked with peak circulating GvH clone levels. GvH clones appeared in recipient marrow, some first in ileum or blood.

CDR1 is SQVTM, CDR2 ANQGSEA, per germline. V trimming: 4 bases; J trimming: 2 bases; junction bases outside the gene matches: 6. CDR3 size: 14 residues. The chain is built from TRBV29-1 and TRBJ2-3, with TRBD1 matching 7 bases. The TCR sequence derives from a human donor who was the organ donor for an intestinal transplant. The material was unstimulated CD4+ T cells sorted from spleen or lymph node cells, obtained before transplant. CDR3 loop: CSVGDRATTDTQYF. In DNA form, the CDR3 reads TGCAGCGTTGGGGACAGAGCAACCACAGATACGCAGTATTTT.